Shown below are 14 T cell receptor beta chains from a single sample sequenced in a study of cytomegalovirus exposure and HLA in healthy donors. Assay used: immunoSEQ multiplex PCR; TCRdb lists only in-frame clones, some missing. The table records around 300,000 clones, 87% of them present only once. The material sequenced was PBMCs. These receptors were obtained from a woman aged 30 to 39 in good health and CMV-seropositive.

The rearrangement links TRBV9 to TRBJ1-5, with 9 bases identical to TRBD1. Germline values: CDR1 SGDLS, CDR2 YYNGEE. CDR3 size: 15 residues. The V segment lost 0 bases and the J segment 6 bases; nucleotides outside the gene matches: 4. The CDR3 sequence is CASSVAPTGGQPQHF. CDR3 DNA: TGTGCCAGCAGCGTAGCCCCGACAGGGGGTCAGCCCCAGCATTTT.

The chain joins TRBV14 to TRBJ2-1, with 7 bases that match TRBD1. CDR1 and CDR2 (germline): SGHDN, FVKESK. Unmatched junction bases numbered 3, after V lost 2 bases and J lost 2 bases. The CDR3 has 15 residues. CDR3 in amino acids: CASSQNRGAYNEQFF. The DNA for the CDR3 is TGTGCCAGCAGCCAAAACAGGGGAGCCTACAATGAGCAGTTCTTC.

V usage is TRBV19 and J usage is TRBJ2-7; D is tentatively TRBD1 or TRBD2 (5 bases each). In germline, CDR1 is LNHDA, CDR2 SQIVND (reference sequence). Trimming removed 5 bases at V and 9 bases at J, with 23 bases between. The CDR3 contains 15 residues. Written as DNA, the CDR3 is TGTGCCAGTAGTGTCGACGGGACCCCACCGATGGGGCAGTACTTC. This translates into CASSVDGTPPMGQYF. The whole variable domain, filled in from reference TRBV19 and TRBJ2-7, reads DGGITQSPKYLFRKEGQNVTLSCEQNLNHDAMYWYRQDPGQGLRLIYYSQIVNDFQKGDIAEGYSVSREKKESFPLTVTSAQKNPTAFYLCASSVDGTPPMGQYFGPGTRLTVT.

CDR3: CASSPDRGREKLFF. CDR3 sequence (DNA): TGTGCCAGCAGCCCAGACAGGGGGCGGGAAAAACTGTTTTTT. The V call is TRBV11-2, the J call TRBJ1-4; 10 nucleotides match TRBD1. With V trimmed by 5 bases and J by 8 bases, 5 bases remained unmatched. CDR1 and CDR2 from the germline V gene are SGHAT and FQNNGV. This CDR3 region has 14 residues. Full variable domain (outside the CDR3, taken from reference TRBV11-2 and TRBJ1-4): EAGVAQSPRYKIIEKRQSVAFWCNPISGHATLYWYQQILGQGPKLLIQFQNNGVVDDSQLPKDRFSAERLKGVDSTLKIQPAKLEDSAVYLCASSPDRGREKLFFGSGTQLSVL.

The V call is TRBV4-1, the J call TRBJ1-4; D not certain. There are 18 residues in the CDR3. Per germline, CDR1 MGHRA and CDR2 YSYEKL. The V end lost 0 bases, the J end lost 0 bases, and 14 bases lay between the germline ends. The CDR3 loop reads CASSQDLQAEPTNEKLFF. Written as DNA, the CDR3 is TGCGCCAGCAGCCAAGACTTACAAGCTGAACCAACTAATGAAAAACTGTTTTTT.

This clone occurred once. The V and J genes are TRBV7-2 and TRBJ1-2; D is unclear. Germline V lookup: CDR1 SGHTA, CDR2 FQGNSA. The CDR3 totals 14 residues. The V end was cut by 2 bases, the J end by 5 bases, with 12 bases between. The CDR3 protein is CASSLSITIYGYTF. The CDR3 nucleotides are TGTGCCAGCAGCTTATCGATAACCATATATGGCTACACCTTC.

The chain combines TRBV27 with TRBJ1-2; D not resolved. CDR1 and CDR2 from the germline V gene are MNHEY and SMNVEV (reference sequence). The CDR3 covers 17 residues. Trimming shortened V by 1 base and J by 0 bases, and 15 bases separated the two germline ends. The CDR3 is CASSLYSEAPSNYGYTF. Written as DNA, the CDR3 is TGTGCCAGCAGTTTATACTCGGAGGCCCCCTCTAACTATGGCTACACCTTC.

For the CDR3, the DNA is TGCAGCGTTTTTTCGCAGGGCACTGAAGCTTTCTTT. Its translation is CSVFSQGTEAFF. The genes are TRBV29-1 and TRBJ1-1, with D perhaps matching TRBD1 (5 bases). This CDR3 is built from 12 residues. The V and J ends lost 5 bases and 4 bases respectively, with 11 bases between them. CDR1 is SQVTM and CDR2 is ANQGSEA in the germline V gene.

The genes are TRBV18 and TRBJ1-1; 7 nucleotides line up with TRBD1. This CDR3 contains 15 residues. Germline lookup yields CDR1 KGHSH and CDR2 LQKENI. After removal of 4 bases from V and 3 bases from J, the junction contained 8 bases not matched to a gene. Written as DNA, the CDR3 is TGTGCCAGCTCACTATTTGACAGGGCAGACACTGAAGCTTTCTTT. It encodes CASSLFDRADTEAFF.

The rearrangement joins TRBV5-6 to TRBJ2-2; the D is unclear. The germline V gene encodes CDR1 SGHDT and CDR2 YYEEEE. This CDR3 spans 13 amino acids. Trimming left V 0 bases short and J 7 bases short, with 7 bases between. The DNA of the CDR3 is TGTGCCAGCAGCTTGGTTCTAGGCGGGGAGCTGTTTTTT. Translation: CASSLVLGGELFF.

This clone was detected only once. The chain uses TRBV27 and TRBJ2-3; 7 nucleotides agree with TRBD2. CDR3 length equals 14 residues. In germline, CDR1 is MNHEY, CDR2 SMNVEV (reference sequence). V lost 6 bases, J lost 6 bases, and 9 bases stayed unmatched. CDR3 sequence (DNA): TGTGCCAGCAGACGGACTAGTCCCTTGGATACGCAGTATTTT. As protein: CASRRTSPLDTQYF.

The genes are TRBV18 and TRBJ1-2; D gene uncertain. This CDR3 is built from 18 residues. With 1 base removed from V and 0 bases from J, the gap between germline ends came to 18 bases. CDR1 and CDR2 from the germline V gene are KGHSH and LQKENI. The DNA of the CDR3 is TGTGCCAGCTCACCACGTCAATTGGCATGGACCGCTAACTATGGCTACACCTTC. This gives the protein CASSPRQLAWTANYGYTF.

V is TRBV5-1 and J is TRBJ1-3; D uncertain. V was trimmed by 0 bases and J by 2 bases, leaving 12 bases between them. There are 16 residues in the CDR3. Germline CDR1 SGHRS, CDR2 YFSETQ. The CDR3 nucleotides read TGCGCCAGCAGCTTGGTTCCAGGCCAAACTGGAAACACCATATATTTT. Translation: CASSLVPGQTGNTIYF.

The J gene is TRBJ1-4, the V gene TRBV19; no clear D. Germline lookup yields CDR1 LNHDA and CDR2 SQIVND (reference sequence). The CDR3 runs 13 residues. With 5 bases removed from V and 8 bases from J, the gap between germline ends came to 12 bases. The CDR3, as DNA: TGTGCCAGTAGTCTCAGACTCGGGGAAAAACTGTTTTTT. Protein product: CASSLRLGEKLFF.